One and the same sample provided the 8 T cell receptor beta chains below, sequenced in a study of cytomegalovirus exposure and HLA in healthy donors. 60 Vbeta and 13 Jbeta primers were used in PCR. Sequencing used immunoSEQ multiplex PCR; TCRdb keeps in-frame clones, though not all of them. The repertoire holds some 200,000 clones, approximately 70% seen once, with about 2.5% in the top ten. The sequenced material came from PBMCs. Source of these receptors: a man aged 35 to 55 in good health and CMV-seropositive.

The chain recombines TRBV5-4 with TRBJ2-3, with TRBD2 as a possible D gene (7 bases). This CDR3 spans 13 amino acids. Germline V gene data show CDR1 as SGHNT and CDR2 as YYREEE (reference sequence). Deletions cut 4 bases from V and 6 bases from J, with 12 bases between. This CDR3 is CASSGGARDTQYF. CDR3 bases: TGTGCCAGCAGCGGGGGGGCCCGGGATACGCAGTATTTT.

This clone was detected only a few times. This sequence joins TRBV6-5 and TRBJ2-7; the D gene is possibly TRBD1 (6 bases). The germline gives CDR1 MNHEY, CDR2 SVGAGI. The CDR3 loop spans 16 amino acids. V lost 0 bases and J 0 bases, leaving 12 bases between the germline ends. The CDR3 bases are TGTGCCAGCAGTTACTCTTTGGGACACCTCTCCTACGAGCAGTACTTC. This encodes CASSYSLGHLSYEQYF.

The J gene is TRBJ2-7, the V gene TRBV29-1, with 7 bases identical to TRBD1. This CDR3 comprises 13 residues. The ends lost 6 bases at V and 4 bases at J; junction bases unmatched: 9. Germline V gives CDR1 SQVTM, CDR2 ANQGSEA. For the CDR3, the DNA is TGCAGCGTGACAGTGACAGGGTTTTACGAGCAGTACTTC. Protein product: CSVTVTGFYEQYF.

The chain carries TRBV5-4 and TRBJ2-1, with D tentatively TRBD2 (5 bases). The CDR3 extends over 13 amino acids. Germline V CDR1 and CDR2: SGHNT, YYREEE (reference sequence). V was pared by 0 bases and J by 10 bases, with 11 bases between. Written as DNA, the CDR3 is TGTGCCAGCAGCTTGGTCCCCGGGGAAGAGCAGTTCTTC. Protein sequence: CASSLVPGEEQFF.

This clone has only a few counts. J is TRBJ2-3 and V is TRBV2; 11 nucleotides agree with TRBD2. The CDR3 is made up of 18 amino acids. V was clipped by 4 bases and J by 0 bases; unmatched bases: 9. Germline CDR1 and CDR2: SNHLY and FYNNEI. CDR3 nucleotides: TGTGCCAGCAGTGGCCTAGCGGGGGGCCAAACAAGCACAGATACGCAGTATTTT. It specifies CASSGLAGGQTSTDTQYF.

The chain recombines TRBV4-1 with TRBJ2-1, with 9 positions matching TRBD2. Germline CDR1 is MGHRA and CDR2 is YSYEKL. V was pared by 6 bases and J by 2 bases, with 8 bases of the junction left unmatched. The CDR3 spans 16 residues. CDR3 loop: CASSQHSGGPYNEQFF. The CDR3 coding sequence is TGCGCCAGCAGTCAACATAGCGGGGGACCCTACAATGAGCAGTTCTTC.

J is TRBJ2-7 and V is TRBV4-1, with TRBD2 as a possible D gene (6 bases). The length of the CDR3 is 15 residues. Trimming left V 4 bases short and J 5 bases short, with 18 bases between. CDR1 MGHRA and CDR2 YSYEKL come from the germline V gene. In nucleotides, the CDR3 is TGCGCCAGCAGCCCCCTGGGACTCCTAGCCAACGAGCAGTACTTC. This codes for CASSPLGLLANEQYF.

This clone occurred once. This chain links TRBV5-1 with TRBJ1-6; TRBD1 is a possible D gene (5 bases). The germline V gene has CDR1 SGHRS and CDR2 YFSETQ. The CDR3 loop spans 12 amino acids. V lost 7 bases to trimming and J lost 11 bases, with 13 bases between them. In DNA form, the CDR3 reads TGCGCCAGCTCCTCGGGGGGTCCACCCCTCCACTTT. Translating it yields CASSSGGPPLHF.